The rows below give T cell receptor beta chains drawn from one sample of a study of T cell repertoires in cytomegalovirus infection. TCRdb used MiXCR to reprocess the reads, holding one entry per CDR3 protein. The profile covers hundreds of thousands of distinct CDR3 sequences, with approximately 10% appearing a single time and roughly a tenth taken by the ten largest. Sequencing input: PBMCs. Receptors were obtained from a human donor in good health (CMV status not recorded). Some clones in this sample may be carry-over from other donors' samples. Both conserved end residues are part of each CDR3. The D gene is left open where the match is weak. The listing skips clone size in some rows; elsewhere it reads once, few, many or a size class.

V gene,J gene,D gene,clone size,CDR3 protein,CDR3 DNA
TRBV5-5,TRBJ1-2,.,many,CASSRGGESSGYTF,TGTGCCAGCAGCCGGGGGGGTGAATCCTCGGGCTACACCTTC
TRBV19,TRBJ1-4,TRBD1,few,CASRPGTGSEKLFF,TGTGCCAGTAGACCCGGGACAGGTAGTGAAAAACTGTTTTTT
TRBV5-1,TRBJ1-2,.,few,CASSYGDFGDGYTF,TGCGCCAGCAGCTACGGGGACTTTGGGGATGGCTACACCTTC
TRBV7-3,TRBJ2-3,.,many,CASSHYPSSTDTQYF,TGTGCCAGCAGCCACTACCCGAGTAGCACAGATACGCAGTATTTT
TRBV7-8,TRBJ1-5,.,many,CASSFGPRNQPQHF,TGTGCCAGCAGCTTCGGACCTCGCAATCAGCCCCAGCATTTT
TRBV28,TRBJ2-5,TRBD2,many,CASMGGREGTQYF,TGTGCCAGCATGGGCGGGAGGGAGGGGACCCAGTACTTC
TRBV19,TRBJ1-6,.,many,CASSEGNVNSPLHF,TGTGCCAGTAGTGAGGGGAATGTAAATTCACCCCTCCACTTT
TRBV12-3/TRBV12-4,TRBJ2-5,TRBD1,many,CASSPGRDSQETQYF,TGTGCCAGCAGTCCGGGTCGGGACAGCCAAGAGACCCAGTACTTC
TRBV9,TRBJ2-7,TRBD1,many,CASSVAGQGAYEQYF,TGTGCCAGCAGCGTAGCTGGACAGGGGGCCTACGAGCAGTACTTC
TRBV10-3,TRBJ2-2,TRBD1,many,CAISEMTGVVTGELFF,TGTGCCATCAGTGAGATGACAGGGGTCGTCACCGGGGAGCTGTTTTTT
TRBV28,TRBJ1-5,.,many,CASSRGGGGSNQPQHF,TGTGCCAGCAGTCGAGGCGGGGGGGGCAGCAATCAGCCCCAGCATTTT
TRBV11-2,TRBJ2-2,TRBD2,many,CASSLRASGTGELFF,TGTGCCAGCAGCTTAAGGGCTAGCGGCACCGGGGAGCTGTTTTTT
TRBV29-1,TRBJ2-1,.,.,CSVVGGVYNEQFF,TGCAGCGTTGTCGGAGGGGTCTACAATGAGCAGTTCTTC
TRBV9,TRBJ2-1,TRBD2,many,CASSVAITSGGDYNEQFF,TGTGCCAGCAGCGTAGCTATAACTAGCGGGGGGGATTACAATGAGCAGTTCTTC
TRBV15,TRBJ2-1,.,.,CATSRDRYSYNEQFF,TGTGCCACCAGCAGAGATCGTTACTCCTACAATGAGCAGTTCTTC
TRBV6-6,TRBJ2-3,TRBD1,many,CASSRPRDRESDTQYF,TGTGCCAGCAGCCGACCCCGGGACAGGGAATCTGATACGCAGTATTTT
TRBV6-5,TRBJ2-1,.,many,CASSYGQAEQFF,TGTGCCAGCAGTTACGGCCAGGCTGAGCAGTTCTTC